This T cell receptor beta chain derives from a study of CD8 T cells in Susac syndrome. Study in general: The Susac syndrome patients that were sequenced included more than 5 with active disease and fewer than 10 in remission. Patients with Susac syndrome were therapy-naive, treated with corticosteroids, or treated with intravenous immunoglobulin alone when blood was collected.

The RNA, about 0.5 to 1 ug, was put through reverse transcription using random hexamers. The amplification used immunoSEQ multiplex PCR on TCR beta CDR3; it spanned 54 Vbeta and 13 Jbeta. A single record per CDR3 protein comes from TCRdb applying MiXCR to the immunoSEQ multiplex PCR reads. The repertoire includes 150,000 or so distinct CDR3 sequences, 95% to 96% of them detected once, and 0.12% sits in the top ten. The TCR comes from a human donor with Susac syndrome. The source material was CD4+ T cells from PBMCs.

This chain's CDR3 is CASSQQAGGYTDTQYF. In nucleotides, the CDR3 is TGTGCCAGCAGTCAGCAAGCGGGAGGATATACAGATACGCAGTATTTT. The chain has TRBV9 and TRBJ2-3; 9 bases line up with TRBD2. The CDR3 consists of 16 residues. Germline CDR1 and CDR2: SGDLS and YYNGEE. With 5 bases clipped from V and 3 bases from J, the junction kept 10 bases outside the gene matches.